This T cell receptor (beta chain) originates from a study of CD8+ T cells in alopecia areata. Study context: Those patients who were treated received oral tofacitinib, which was given at 5 to 10 mg twice daily for moderate-to-severe alopecia areata. Once tofacitinib had been taken for 6 to 18 months, 6 months off drug followed.

The germline V gene has CDR1 MNHEY and CDR2 SVGAGI. The V and J ends lost 6 bases and 3 bases, in that order; junction bases with no gene match: 5. The CDR3 spans 14 residues. After isolation, RNA underwent reverse transcription to generate cDNA as the sequencing template. Here immunoSEQ multiplex PCR was the method, and the copy in TCRdb shows in-frame clones only, minus some. The sample lists over 200,000 clones, approximately 61% occurring once. As to this clone: Its antigen is not known.

Findings and caveats of the study: Mouse data revealed clearer TCR sharing than patient data did, a gap possibly tied to HLA. Scalp lesions, especially in alopecia totalis/universalis, had higher clonality than normal scalp.

This receptor was obtained from a human donor with alopecia areata. Source: CD4+ T cells sorted from blood, taken at week 0. This chain uses TRBV6-5 with TRBJ1-5; 7 nucleotides agree with TRBD1. The chain's CDR3 is CASRLQGINQPQHF. The CDR3 bases are TGTGCCAGCAGACTACAGGGGATCAATCAGCCCCAGCATTTT.